The 21 T cell receptor beta chains below come from one sample, sequenced in a study of radiation and T cells in renal cell carcinoma. Noted time point: blood 4 weeks post-SBRT, at nephrectomy. Stated treatment: 15 Gy SBRT to primary tumor, nephrectomy 4 weeks later. The protocol was immunoSEQ multiplex PCR, while the TCRdb copy is restricted to in-frame clones and leaves out a portion. The sample has 140,000 to 150,000 clones, 75% to 90% seen once. Here the sequenced sample was blood, taken from a patient whose treatment included radiotherapy and nephrectomy. Receptors were obtained from a woman in her forties or fifties with renal cell carcinoma.

V gene TRBV5-6 combines with J gene TRBJ2-3; D is unclear. The germline gives CDR1 SGHDT, CDR2 YYEEEE. CDR3 length: 15 residues. V lost 4 bases to trimming and J lost 0 bases, with 12 bases between them. CDR3 sequence reads: CASSPDLASTDTQYF. DNA of the CDR3: TGTGCCAGCAGCCCCGACCTTGCTAGCACAGATACGCAGTATTTT.

This chain joins TRBV6-1 and TRBJ1-2; 7 bases are shared with TRBD1. Germline values: CDR1 MNHNS, CDR2 SASEGT. There are 14 residues in the CDR3. J lost 4 bases, V lost 4 bases, and 6 bases had no gene match. The CDR3 region is CASSGGQEIYGYTF. The DNA of the CDR3 is TGTGCCAGCAGTGGAGGACAGGAAATCTATGGCTACACCTTC.

The V call is TRBV27, the J call TRBJ2-1; 8 bases are a match to TRBD1. CDR1 and CDR2 from the germline V gene are MNHEY and SMNVEV (reference sequence). Trimming took 5 bases from V and 2 from J; bases not matched to a gene: 14. This CDR3 is built from 18 residues. The CDR3 reads CASSPTGGWPNAYNEQFF. Here the CDR3 DNA reads TGTGCCAGCAGTCCCACAGGGGGGTGGCCGAATGCCTACAATGAGCAGTTCTTC.

This chain connects TRBV7-2 to TRBJ2-1; D gene unclear. The length of the CDR3 is 13 residues. Trimming left V 1 base short and J 7 bases short, with 8 bases between. The germline V gene encodes CDR1 SGHTA and CDR2 FQGNSA. CDR3 in amino acids: CASSLVSFNEQFF. The CDR3 DNA follows: TGTGCCAGCAGCTTAGTCAGTTTTAATGAGCAGTTCTTC.

The genes are TRBV7-9 and TRBJ2-2; D is perhaps TRBD1 (6 bases). The CDR3 has 13 amino acids. Germline CDR1 SEHNR, CDR2 FQNEAQ (reference sequence). Written as DNA, the CDR3 is TGTGTGTGTGGGGGCGGGCGTACCGGGGAGCTGTTTTTT. Its protein product is CVCGGGRTGELFF.

In this sample, this clone turned up once. The gene calls are TRBV2 and TRBJ2-5, with TRBD1 identical over 9 bases. V lost 7 bases to trimming and J lost 2 bases; unmatched junction nucleotides: 5. This CDR3 region has 14 residues. In germline, CDR1 is SNHLY, CDR2 FYNNEI. The DNA for the CDR3 is TGTGCCAGCACCCCCGGACAGGGGCAAGAGACCCAGTACTTC. Its translation is CASTPGQGQETQYF.

The gene calls are TRBV4-2 and TRBJ1-3; a possible D gene is TRBD1 (6 bases). CDR1 LGHNA and CDR2 YNFKEQ come from the germline V gene. This CDR3 spans 15 amino acids. Between the trimmed V and J ends, which lost 4 bases and 0 bases, there was a span of 10 bases. The CDR3 here is CASSPGQSSGNTIYF. The CDR3 DNA follows: TGTGCCAGCAGCCCAGGACAGAGCTCTGGAAACACCATATATTTT.

The V call is TRBV5-6, the J call TRBJ2-5; a possible D gene is TRBD1 (5 bases). Trimming stripped 3 bases from V and 4 bases from J, with 7 bases between. The CDR3 is 12 residues long. Germline CDR1 and CDR2: SGHDT and YYEEEE. The CDR3 sequence: CASSWGGETQYF. CDR3 bases: TGTGCCAGCAGCTGGGGCGGAGAGACCCAGTACTTC. Filled out from reference TRBV5-6 and TRBJ2-5, the complete variable domain reads DAGVTQSPTHLIKTRGQQVTLRCSPKSGHDTVSWYQQALGQGPQFIFQYYEEEERQRGNFPDRFSGHQFPNYSSELNVNALLLGDSALYLCASSWGGETQYFGPGTRLLVL.

The gene calls are TRBV7-2 and TRBJ2-1; D is possibly TRBD2 (5 bases). V was trimmed by 1 base and J by 8 bases, leaving 21 bases between them. The CDR3 totals 17 residues. Germline CDR1 reads SGHTA; CDR2 reads FQGNSA. This CDR3 is CASSLGPAGGNGDEQFF. The CDR3 nucleotides are TGTGCCAGCAGCTTAGGTCCGGCGGGTGGGAATGGGGATGAGCAGTTCTTC.

The CDR3 sequence is CASSLNSPGSPLHF. CDR3 DNA sequence: TGTGCCAGCAGCTTAAACAGCCCGGGGTCACCCCTCCACTTT. The chain carries TRBV7-9 and TRBJ1-6; D is unclear. Germline V gives CDR1 SEHNR, CDR2 FQNEAQ (reference sequence). The length of the CDR3 is 14 residues. V was cut by 2 bases and J by 10 bases, with 12 bases left in between.

The chain combines TRBV5-6 with TRBJ2-5, with D perhaps assigned TRBD1 or TRBD2 (5 bases each). The CDR3 extends over 17 amino acids. V was pared by 2 bases and J by 5 bases, with 22 bases between. Germline assignment: CDR1 SGHDT and CDR2 YYEEEE. Here the CDR3 DNA reads TGTGCCAGCAGCTTTGTAAGCCTAACAGGACTCAGGGAGACCCAGTACTTC. Its protein product is CASSFVSLTGLRETQYF. The full variable domain, with the rest looked up from reference TRBV5-6 and TRBJ2-5, is DAGVTQSPTHLIKTRGQQVTLRCSPKSGHDTVSWYQQALGQGPQFIFQYYEEEERQRGNFPDRFSGHQFPNYSSELNVNALLLGDSALYLCASSFVSLTGLRETQYFGPGTRLLVL.

This sequence joins TRBV11-2 and TRBJ2-3, with D unclear. Germline V gene sequence: CDR1 SGHAT, CDR2 FQNNGV. CDR3 size: 12 residues. V dropped 5 bases and J dropped 4 bases, with 7 bases sitting between them. CDR3 protein: CASSPESDTQYF. The CDR3 nucleotides are TGTGCCAGCAGCCCGGAGTCAGATACGCAGTATTTT.

CDR3 DNA: TGTGCCTGGAGCGCGGACAGGGCTGGCTACACCTTC. This translates into CAWSADRAGYTF. The J gene is TRBJ1-2, the V gene TRBV30; 8 bases line up with TRBD1. Trimming removed 3 bases from V and 7 bases from J; junction bases left unmatched: 4. The germline V gene has CDR1 GTSNPN and CDR2 SVGIG (reference sequence). CDR3 size: 12 residues.

The CDR3 sequence is CASSKRNTEAFF. The CDR3 nucleotides are TGTGCCAGCAGCAAAAGAAACACTGAAGCTTTCTTT. The chain couples TRBV11-3 to TRBJ1-1; no reliable D call. V lost 5 bases and J 2 bases, leaving 6 bases between the germline ends. Germline CDR1 SGHNT, CDR2 YENEEA. The CDR3 has 12 residues.

The sample holds one count of this clone. The V and J genes are TRBV7-2 and TRBJ2-5; TRBD1 matches 11 bases. V trimming: 5 bases; J trimming: 5 bases; junction bases outside the gene matches: 7. The CDR3 sequence is 15 residues long. Germline V gives CDR1 SGHTA, CDR2 FQGNSA. The CDR3 sequence is CASSPGQGASETQYF. CDR3 nucleotides: TGTGCCAGCAGCCCAGGACAGGGGGCTTCGGAGACCCAGTACTTC.

The chain joins TRBV5-1 to TRBJ2-5, with a tentative D call TRBD2 (6 bases). V was shortened by 0 bases and J by 1 base, with 10 bases between the two germline ends. CDR1 is SGHRS, CDR2 YFSETQ, per germline. The CDR3 covers 15 residues. Written as DNA, the CDR3 is TGCGCCAGCAGCTTGGAAGGAGGGACCCAAGAGACCCAGTACTTC. Translating it yields CASSLEGGTQETQYF.

The J gene is TRBJ1-1, the V gene TRBV15; maybe TRBD1 (5 bases). Deletions cut 5 bases from V and 0 bases from J, with 10 bases between. CDR1 is LNHNV, CDR2 YYDKDF, per germline (reference sequence). The CDR3 has 14 residues. CDR3 protein: CATSPGYLNTEAFF. CDR3 coding DNA: TGTGCCACCAGCCCAGGGTATTTGAACACTGAAGCTTTCTTT.

The V and J genes are TRBV7-9 and TRBJ1-2; 12 bases map to TRBD1. V lost 3 bases and J lost 7; bases outside the gene matches: 3. Germline assignment: CDR1 SEHNR and CDR2 FQNEAQ (reference sequence). This CDR3 comprises 14 residues. The CDR3 DNA sequence: TGTGCCAGCAGCTTGGGACAGGGGGCGCTTGGCTACACCTTC. Encoded protein: CASSLGQGALGYTF.

This clone was observed a single time. This sequence joins TRBV7-9 and TRBJ2-3; no reliable D call. The CDR3 contains 14 residues. The V and J ends lost 5 bases and 2 bases respectively, with 11 bases between them. The germline V gene has CDR1 SEHNR and CDR2 FQNEAQ (reference sequence). The CDR3 protein is CASSPPGSTDTQYF. The CDR3, as DNA: TGTGCCAGCAGCCCTCCTGGGTCCACAGATACGCAGTATTTT.

The J gene is TRBJ1-4, the V gene TRBV19; 11 bases match TRBD1. With 0 bases clipped from V and 3 bases from J, the junction kept 3 bases outside the gene matches. CDR1 LNHDA and CDR2 SQIVND come from the germline V gene (reference sequence). The CDR3 length is 17 residues. The CDR3 bases are TGTGCCAGTAGTATAGATGGGACAGGGGGACCTAATGAAAAACTGTTTTTT. Translation gives CASSIDGTGGPNEKLFF.

This chain joins TRBV4-1 and TRBJ2-3; 8 bases agree with TRBD2. CDR3 length: 16 residues. Germline V CDR1 and CDR2: MGHRA, YSYEKL. V shed 3 bases and J 3 bases; nucleotides not matched to a gene: 8. The CDR3 DNA sequence: TGCGCCAGCAGCCAGACGGGGGGGAGGGTGACAGATACGCAGTATTTT. Its protein product is CASSQTGGRVTDTQYF.